Shown below are 27 T cell receptor beta chains from a single sample sequenced in a study of blood T cells in healthy people across ages. A second about 6 to 11 cycle PCR used barcoded and J-beta primers. MiXCR, run by TCRdb on the 5' RACE reads, gives a single entry per CDR3 protein. Of 1.8 million or so distinct CDR3 sequences in the sample, roughly two fifths are singletons; the top ten hold 20% to 25%. The sample consisted of blood. These receptors all come from a human donor in good health.

The rearrangement links TRBV29-1 to TRBJ2-6; D ambiguous. Germline V gene data show CDR1 as SQVTM and CDR2 as ANQGSEA. The CDR3 consists of 14 residues. Trimming took 6 bases from V and 0 from J, leaving 9 bases between them. In nucleotides, the CDR3 is TGCAGCGTGTCACAGTTCTCTGGGGCCAACGTCCTGACTTTC. The encoded protein is CSVSQFSGANVLTF.

CDR3 amino acids: CASSPGPGQGSNIQYF. As DNA, the CDR3 is TGCGCCAGCAGCCCAGGACCGGGACAGGGCTCGAACATTCAGTACTTC. The genes are TRBV5-1 and TRBJ2-4, with 9 nucleotides matching TRBD1. CDR1 is SGHRS and CDR2 is YFSETQ in the germline V gene. Trimming took 4 bases from V and 7 from J; bases not matched to a gene: 12. This CDR3 is built from 16 residues.

This clonotype was seen a few times. The chain links TRBV7-8 to TRBJ1-2, with D unclear. The CDR3 contains 17 residues. Germline V gene lookup returns CDR1 SGHVS and CDR2 FQNEAQ. V lost 2 bases and J 5 bases, leaving 21 bases between the germline ends. The CDR3 DNA reads TGTGCCAGCAGCTTAAGGTTTATACAGATGATCAGATATGGCTACACCTTC. This translates into CASSLRFIQMIRYGYTF.

The V and J genes are TRBV7-6 and TRBJ1-2, with a tentative D call TRBD1 (6 bases). The CDR3 consists of 14 residues. Between the trimmed V and J ends, which lost 5 bases and 4 bases, there was a span of 14 bases. Germline CDR1 reads SGHVS; CDR2 reads FNYEAQ. The CDR3 region is CASSPGEGGYGYTF. CDR3 DNA: TGTGCCAGCAGCCCAGGCGAGGGGGGCTATGGCTACACCTTC.

The chain recombines TRBV6-2 or TRBV6-3 with TRBJ2-1, with TRBD2 identical over 9 bases. The CDR3 length is 17 residues. Germline CDR1 MNHEY, CDR2 SVGEGT. V was pared by 2 bases and J by 7 bases, with 12 bases of the junction left unmatched. CDR3 protein: CASSYGSPAGGENEQFF. CDR3 coding DNA: TGTGCCAGCAGTTACGGGTCCCCAGCGGGGGGTGAAAATGAGCAGTTCTTC.

The chain links TRBV14 to TRBJ1-1; TRBD1 is a possible D gene (5 bases). Trimming left V 4 bases short and J 5 bases short, with 17 bases between. The germline gives CDR1 SGHDN, CDR2 FVKESK. CDR3 size: 15 residues. The CDR3 reads CASSLHIQGGTEAFF. The CDR3 DNA reads TGTGCCAGCAGCCTACACATCCAGGGTGGAACTGAAGCTTTCTTT.

The table lists this clonotype with a few counts. The chain recombines TRBV29-1 with TRBJ1-5; D might be TRBD1 (5 bases). The CDR3 extends over 13 amino acids. Germline CDR1 and CDR2: SQVTM and ANQGSEA. Trimming removed 3 bases at V and 7 bases at J, with 13 bases between. CDR3 amino acids: CSVEDTQGQPQHF. In DNA, the CDR3 is TGCAGCGTTGAGGACACTCAGGGACAGCCCCAGCATTTT.

Regarding this clonotype: The germline gene is not matched at one end of the junction; a read error may be the cause. The gene calls are TRBV29-1 and TRBJ2-3; perhaps TRBD1 as D (6 bases). The germline gives CDR1 SQVTM, CDR2 ANQGSEA. There are 13 residues in the CDR3. The CDR3 nucleotides are TGCAGCGTTGGGGGGCGGAACACAGATGCGCAGTATTTT. Its translation: CSVGGRNTDAQYF.

V usage is TRBV7-2 and J usage is TRBJ1-2; 7 bases are a match to TRBD1. Germline CDR1 SGHTA, CDR2 FQGNSA. The CDR3 totals 14 residues. Trimming took 5 bases from V and 4 from J; bases not matched to a gene: 7. CDR3 sequence: CASSPHRDSYGYTF. The CDR3 bases are TGTGCCAGCAGCCCACACCGGGACAGCTATGGCTACACCTTC. The full variable domain, completed using reference TRBV7-2 and TRBJ1-2, is GAGVSQSPSNKVTEKGKDVELRCDPISGHTALYWYRQSLGQGLEFLIYFQGNSAPDKSGLPSDRFSAERTGGSVSTLTIQRTQQEDSAVYLCASSPHRDSYGYTFGSGTRLTVV.

The chain joins TRBV4-1 to TRBJ2-4; TRBD1 matches at 10 bases. Trimming at V came to 4 bases and at J to 7 bases, leaving 7 bases not matched to a gene. CDR3 length: 15 residues. The V gene's germline CDR1 is MGHRA and CDR2 YSYEKL. The CDR3 DNA follows: TGCGCCAGCAGCCCGGGGGGACAGGGGTCGAACATTCAGTACTTC. Residues: CASSPGGQGSNIQYF.

This clonotype was detected only a few times. The rearrangement uses TRBV15 and TRBJ2-1; 8 bases are shared with TRBD1. The CDR3 is 15 amino acids. J was trimmed by 6 bases and V by 9 bases; bases with no gene match: 13. CDR1 is LNHNV, CDR2 YYDKDF, per germline (reference sequence). The CDR3 DNA is TGTGCCACTAGCCGCGACAGGGGAAGGGTCAATGAGCAGTTCTTC. Translation gives CATSRDRGRVNEQFF.

This clonotype was observed a few times. The rearrangement links TRBV3-1 to TRBJ1-2; D unclear. V was cut by 5 bases and J by 4 bases, with 14 bases left in between. This CDR3 is built from 14 residues. CDR1 LGHDT and CDR2 YNNKEL come from the germline V gene (reference sequence). CDR3 protein: CASSVTPSSYGYTF. The CDR3 DNA follows: TGTGCCAGCAGCGTAACCCCCAGCAGCTATGGCTACACCTTC.

V and J are TRBV10-3 and TRBJ2-5; D tentatively fits TRBD1 or TRBD2 (6 bases each). This CDR3 comprises 14 residues. CDR1 ENHRY and CDR2 SYGVKD come from the germline V gene. Trimming stripped 8 bases from V and 5 bases from J, with 18 bases between. CDR3 sequence reads: CAIGGTTAGETQYF. In DNA, the CDR3 is TGTGCCATCGGGGGGACAACCGCAGGGGAGACCCAGTACTTC.

The chain recombines TRBV5-6 with TRBJ2-3, with TRBD1 matching 8 bases. In germline, CDR1 is SGHDT, CDR2 YYEEEE. V lost 3 bases and J lost 5; bases outside the gene matches: 5. This CDR3 has 14 residues. The CDR3 DNA is TGTGCCAGCAGCTATCGACAGGGGAGAGATACGCAGTATTTT. Translated, it gives CASSYRQGRDTQYF.

The CDR3 nucleotides read TGCGCCAGCAGCTTGGGGCCCGGGGTGGATCAGCCCCAGCATTTT. Translated, it gives CASSLGPGVDQPQHF. The chain couples TRBV5-1 to TRBJ1-5; D not resolved. With 0 bases removed from V and 5 bases from J, the gap between germline ends came to 12 bases. Looked up from germline, CDR1 is SGHRS and CDR2 is YFSETQ. The CDR3 contains 15 residues.

This chain connects TRBV7-3 to TRBJ1-1; the D gene is possibly TRBD1 (6 bases). The CDR3 has 13 amino acids. Germline V gives CDR1 SGHTA, CDR2 FQGTGA. V lost 5 bases and J 11 bases, leaving 18 bases between the germline ends. The CDR3 DNA follows: TGTGCCAGCAGCCCCACAGGGAAGGATAGGGCTTTCTTT. Translated: CASSPTGKDRAFF.

In its sample, this clonotype was seen a few times. The chain is built from TRBV6-2 or TRBV6-3 and TRBJ1-2; the D gene is possibly TRBD1 (5 bases). This CDR3 contains 12 residues. Trimming left V 5 bases short and J 4 bases short, with 8 bases between. Germline CDR1 reads MNHEY; CDR2 reads SVGEGT. CDR3 bases: TGTGCCAGCAGTATCACAGGCTATGGCTACACCTTC. Protein: CASSITGYGYTF.

Notes on this clonotype: One end of the junction varies from germline; a read error may be responsible. V gene TRBV28 combines with J gene TRBJ2-3; TRBD1 or TRBD2 may be the D gene (6 bases each). This CDR3 spans 15 amino acids. CDR1 and CDR2 (germline): MDHEN, SYDVKM. The CDR3 sequence: CVSSPRRGLTDTQYF. As DNA, the CDR3 is TGTGTCAGCAGTCCTCGTCGGGGGCTGACAGATACGCAGTATTTT.

This clonotype turned up a few times. This sequence joins TRBV10-3 and TRBJ2-2; D is ambiguous. The CDR3 contains 13 residues. CDR1 is ENHRY, CDR2 SYGVKD, per germline. Trimming removed 7 bases from V and 6 bases from J, with 12 bases in between. CDR3 coding DNA: TGTGCCATCACTGGAGTTGTTGCCGGGGAGCTGTTTTTT. Translating it yields CAITGVVAGELFF.

In its sample, this clonotype was seen a few times. This sequence joins TRBV9 and TRBJ2-3; the D gene is possibly TRBD1 (5 bases). V was clipped by 3 bases and J by 2 bases, with 10 bases between them. In germline, CDR1 is SGDLS, CDR2 YYNGEE. The CDR3 runs 14 residues. DNA of the CDR3: TGTGCCAGCAGCGACAGGACCTACACAGATACGCAGTATTTT. Translated, it gives CASSDRTYTDTQYF.

The rearrangement uses TRBV12-3 or TRBV12-4 and TRBJ2-1; 8 positions match TRBD2. Losses at the gene ends were 6 bases for V and 7 bases for J; bases not matched to a gene: 11. The length of the CDR3 is 15 residues. CDR3 loop: CASSRLAGPTNEQFF. For the CDR3, the DNA is TGTGCCAGCAGCCGCCTAGCGGGCCCAACAAATGAGCAGTTCTTC.

The rearrangement links TRBV6-5 to TRBJ2-5, with 9 bases fitting TRBD2. Germline V CDR1 and CDR2: MNHEY, SVGAGI. The CDR3 is made up of 14 amino acids. Losses at the gene ends were 2 bases for V and 2 bases for J; bases not matched to a gene: 0. CDR3 coding DNA: TGTGCCAGCAGTTACCTAGCGGGGCAAGAGACCCAGTACTTC. Translation gives CASSYLAGQETQYF.

This clonotype was seen more than once but under ten times. V usage is TRBV12-3 or TRBV12-4 and J usage is TRBJ1-5, with 9 nucleotides matching TRBD1. Germline trimming cut 5 bases from V and 0 bases from J; bases unmatched to any gene: 5. The CDR3 has 16 amino acids. CDR3 residues: CASSLQGAYSNQPQHF. The CDR3 nucleotides read TGTGCCAGCAGTCTACAGGGGGCATATAGCAATCAGCCCCAGCATTTT.

This chain joins TRBV5-1 and TRBJ2-7, with a possible D match to TRBD2 (7 bases). The CDR3 has 16 amino acids. Germline loops: CDR1 SGHRS, CDR2 YFSETQ. V gave up 0 bases and J gave up 4 bases, with 17 bases separating them. CDR3: CASSLGGGPILYEQYF. The CDR3 DNA follows: TGCGCCAGCAGCTTGGGGGGGGGGCCGATTCTTTACGAGCAGTACTTC.

This clonotype was counted a few times. The V gene is TRBV29-1, the J gene TRBJ1-2; maybe TRBD1 (6 bases). V gave up 3 bases and J gave up 7 bases, with 12 bases separating them. The CDR3 has 12 amino acids. CDR1 is SQVTM, CDR2 ANQGSEA, per germline. The CDR3 nucleotides are TGCAGCGTTGACGACAGGTTGGGTGGCTACACCTTC. Translation: CSVDDRLGGYTF.

The chain has TRBV11-2 and TRBJ1-2; D not resolved. This CDR3 contains 17 residues. Trimming removed 1 base from V and 0 bases from J, with 15 bases in between. Germline values: CDR1 SGHAT, CDR2 FQNNGV. CDR3 bases: TGTGCCAGCAGCTTAGTGCTGCGGGCAGGAGCTAACTATGGCTACACCTTC. Translated, it gives CASSLVLRAGANYGYTF.

This clonotype appeared a single time. The genes are TRBV29-1 and TRBJ1-2; D is unclear. Germline-derived CDR1 and CDR2 are SQVTM and ANQGSEA. This CDR3 has 10 residues. Deletions cut 5 bases from V and 3 bases from J, with 4 bases between. This CDR3 reads CSVFDYGYTF. CDR3 coding DNA: TGCAGCGTTTTCGACTATGGCTACACCTTC.